What follows are 7 T cell receptor beta chains derived from one specimen sequenced in a study of blood T cell repertoires in COVID-19. Method: immunoSEQ multiplex PCR; TCRdb's copy keeps in-frame clones and lacks some. The table shows roughly 180,000 clones, with 80% to 90% occurring only once. The specimen sequenced was peripheral blood. The receptors were gathered from a woman aged 40 to 50 with COVID-19, enrolled during active disease.

The chain links TRBV28 to TRBJ1-1; tentatively, D is TRBD1 (6 bases). V dropped 5 bases and J dropped 7 bases, with 11 bases sitting between them. Germline CDR1 MDHEN, CDR2 SYDVKM. The CDR3 covers 12 residues. The CDR3 loop is CASSERDIEAFF. CDR3 DNA: TGTGCCAGCAGTGAGCGGGACATTGAAGCTTTCTTT.

The V and J genes are TRBV6-2 or TRBV6-3 and TRBJ1-3, with D uncertain. Germline V CDR1 and CDR2: MNHEY, SVGEGT. This CDR3 comprises 16 residues. Trimming shortened V by 2 bases and J by 0 bases, and 11 bases separated the two germline ends. The CDR3 DNA reads as TGTGCCAGCAGTTACCTCAGTTCTGCCTCTGGAAACACCATATATTTT. Protein product: CASSYLSSASGNTIYF.

This chain links TRBV27 with TRBJ2-7; a weak D match, TRBD2 (5 bases). Trimming took off 8 bases at V and 0 bases at J, with 14 bases between the two ends. The CDR3 consists of 14 residues. Germline CDR1 and CDR2: MNHEY and SMNVEV (reference sequence). The CDR3 loop is CASSPEVNSYEQYV. The CDR3 DNA sequence: TGTGCCAGCTCCCCGGAGGTTAACTCCTACGAGCAGTACGTC.

Comments on this clone: At one of its ends the junction is not consistent with the germline gene, which may arise from a read error. The chain couples TRBV2 to TRBJ1-2; D is possibly TRBD1 (6 bases). Germline V gives CDR1 SNHLY, CDR2 FYNNEI. The CDR3 contains 13 residues. The CDR3 loop is CASSDPLSRDTIF. For the CDR3, the DNA is TGTGCCAGCAGTGATCCGCTCTCCCGGGACACTATCTTC.

This clone occurred once. The chain employs TRBV30 and TRBJ2-1; the D gene is possibly TRBD2 (6 bases). From germline, CDR1 is GTSNPN and CDR2 SVGIG (reference sequence). The CDR3 sequence is 16 residues long. Trimming removed 0 bases at V and 4 bases at J, with 16 bases between. Written as DNA, the CDR3 is TGTGCCTGGAGTGTACACTCGGGAGCACCTTACAATGAGCAGTTCTTC. This translates into CAWSVHSGAPYNEQFF.

The chain uses TRBV19 and TRBJ1-5; weak D call: TRBD1 (5 bases). The ends were cut back, 7 bases at V and 0 bases at J, with 25 bases in the middle. CDR1 LNHDA and CDR2 SQIVND come from the germline V gene (reference sequence). The CDR3 is made up of 19 amino acids. The CDR3 sequence: CASTYADTDSPYSNQPQHF. The CDR3 DNA reads as TGTGCCAGTACCTACGCTGACACCGACAGCCCCTATAGCAATCAGCCCCAGCATTTT.

This chain joins TRBV6-4 and TRBJ2-3; 12 bases are shared with TRBD2. The germline V gene encodes CDR1 MRHNA and CDR2 SNTAGT. The CDR3 loop spans 16 amino acids. The J segment lost 4 bases and the V segment lost 2 bases, leaving 4 bases of the junction unmatched. The CDR3 protein is CASSDLTSGGSDTQYF. The CDR3 nucleotides are TGTGCCAGCAGTGACCTCACTAGCGGGGGGTCAGATACGCAGTATTTT.